Below, one T cell receptor beta chain is given with its context. Participants came from some 23 US areas, aged roughly 18 to 90 years. The sample originates from a study of blood T cell repertoires in COVID-19. About the study: COVID-19 samples from acute and convalescent phases originated in the United States, Italy and Spain. PBMCs, B-cell-depleted T cells, or T cells provided the cDNA or gDNA that made up the material.

The germline V gene has CDR1 ENHRY and CDR2 SYGVKD. Trimming shortened V by 4 bases and J by 0 bases, and 17 bases separated the two germline ends. The CDR3 covers 17 residues. Sequencing was performed with immunoSEQ multiplex PCR; in TCRdb, only in-frame clones are kept and a portion is missing. The sample lists some 390,000 clones, around 89% seen once, with more than 0.95% in the top ten. The source of this sequence is a man aged 25 to 40 who had recovered from COVID-19. The specimen sequenced was PBMCs or T cells enriched from blood (not recorded which). V is TRBV10-3 and J is TRBJ2-3; TRBD2 is a possible D gene (6 bases). This CDR3 reads CAISAPGLQSSTDTQYF. In DNA, the CDR3 is TGTGCCATCAGTGCCCCGGGACTCCAATCTAGCACAGATACGCAGTATTTT.